This T cell receptor beta chain was observed in a study of breast tumors, draining lymph nodes, adjacent tissues. Study-wide points: Compared with lymph nodes, tumors were less diverse; compared with nontumor tissue, more. Data only fit, rather than demonstrated, lymph node origin of most tumor T cells.

In the case of this clonotype: The antigen is unknown.

Breast cancer patients provided tissue from their axillary draining lymph nodes. Germline V gene data show CDR1 as LNHDA and CDR2 as SQIVND (reference sequence). The CDR3 has 15 amino acids. Trimming removed 7 bases from V and 7 bases from J, with 20 bases in between. Using its own MiXCR run on the multiplex PCR reads, TCRdb lists one record per CDR3 protein. This repertoire shows around 250,000 distinct CDR3 sequences, about 34% found once; its top ten account for roughly 3.5%. This clonotype was sampled from a female donor with breast cancer. Some clones in this sample may be carry-over from other donors' samples. The material sequenced was axillary lymph node tissue. The chain has TRBV19 and TRBJ1-5; D is uncertain. Here the CDR3 DNA reads TGTGCCAGTAAGCTAGCGGGAGCCTACGAGCAGCCCCAGCATTTT. Its protein is CASKLAGAYEQPQHF.